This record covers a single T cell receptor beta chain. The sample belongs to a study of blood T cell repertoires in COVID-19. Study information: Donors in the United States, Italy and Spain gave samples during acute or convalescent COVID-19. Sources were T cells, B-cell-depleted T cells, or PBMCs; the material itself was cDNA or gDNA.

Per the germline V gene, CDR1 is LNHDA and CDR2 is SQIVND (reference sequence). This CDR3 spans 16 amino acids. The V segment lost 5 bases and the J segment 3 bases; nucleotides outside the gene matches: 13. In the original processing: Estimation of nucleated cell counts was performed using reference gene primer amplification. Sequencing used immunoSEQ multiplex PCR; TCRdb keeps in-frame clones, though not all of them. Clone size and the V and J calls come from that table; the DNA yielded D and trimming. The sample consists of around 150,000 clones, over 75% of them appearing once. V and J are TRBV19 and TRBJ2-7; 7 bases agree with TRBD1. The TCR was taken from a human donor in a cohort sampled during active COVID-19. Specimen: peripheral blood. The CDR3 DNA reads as TGTGCCAGTAGTCTCCCCACAGGGGCCACCCTCTACGAGCAGTACTTC. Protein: CASSLPTGATLYEQYF. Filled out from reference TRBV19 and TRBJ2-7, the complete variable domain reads DGGITQSPKYLFRKEGQNVTLSCEQNLNHDAMYWYRQDPGQGLRLIYYSQIVNDFQKGDIAEGYSVSREKKESFPLTVTSAQKNPTAFYLCASSLPTGATLYEQYFGPGTRLTVT.